The source of this T cell receptor beta chain is a study of OX40 agonist ivuxolimab in advanced cancers. In the study overall: Ivuxolimab was an agonistic, fully human IgG2 monoclonal antibody directed against OX40 (CD134), a costimulatory receptor. Intravenous ivuxolimab was administered to patients every 2 weeks at six dose levels: 0.01, 0.1, 0.3, 1.5, 3 and 10 mg/kg. Of the roughly 51 patients in dose escalation, about 19 had hepatocellular carcinoma, about 15 had melanoma, 9 had renal cell carcinoma and 9 had head and neck cancer. A male proportion of roughly 80% and a mean age of roughly 58 years, ranging from roughly 23 to 80, were recorded for the dose-escalation cohort. Prior anti-PD-1, anti-PD-L1 or anti-CTLA-4 therapy was permitted, and approximately 40% of dose-escalation patients had received checkpoint inhibitors. Three dose-escalation patients achieved partial responses, one with hepatocellular carcinoma and two with cutaneous melanoma. Peripheral TCRbeta sequencing was intended to test whether TCR sequence diversity was altered and clonal T-cell expansion was caused by ivuxolimab. The paper reports the monotherapy dose-escalation portion (N ≈ 50 patients) of the phase I ivuxolimab trial. The study at large found these results: The antigen specificity of the clonally expanded peripheral T cells was not determined. Partial responders in the 0.1-3.0 mg/kg groups had among the lowest normalized peripheral clonal expansion, especially among CD8+ T cells. Low levels of normalized T-cell clonal expansion were also seen in some nonresponding patients. Clonal expansion of both CD4+ and CD8+ blood T cells was observed from baseline to week 6 at doses 0.1 to 3.0 mg/kg. After ivuxolimab, more expanded clones were found on average in CD8+ T cells than in CD4+ T cells.

As concerns this clone: Its antigen has not been determined. No clone much larger than this one lies a single base away; base qualities are absent.

The germline V gene (reference sequence) yields MNHEY for CDR1 and SMNVEV for CDR2. Inclusive of the bounding cysteine and phenylalanine, the CDR3 is 13 residues long. The read is trimmed to its CDR3 DNA, 39 bases read in frame from base 1. Here V drops 7 bases and J drops 8 bases, and the junction holds 10 bases not matched to any gene. For sequencing of the TCRbeta CDR3 region, genomic DNA was extracted from the sorted cells. The immunoSEQ Assay was used for sequencing of TCRbeta CDR3 regions. The immuneACCESS repertoire file appears here via TCRdb, limited to in-frame rearrangements. These files lack a portion of the clones; in checked studies, under half of the deficit traces to unresolved V genes, and the cause of the others is not known. The sample includes roughly 72,000 clones, with 85% to 90% observed a single time. The ten biggest clones cover approximately 10% of the sample. Patients with autoimmune disease history or receiving systemic immunosuppression were excluded from the trial. In every dose cohort, peripheral blood was drawn for TCR sequencing at baseline, cycle 4 day 1, and cycle 7 day 1. Samples were obtained from an open-label, multicenter, first-in-human phase I dose-escalation trial of ivuxolimab. The trial enrolled adults with locally advanced or metastatic head and neck squamous cell, hepatocellular, melanoma or renal cell carcinoma. Before TCR sequencing, CD4+ and CD8+ T cells were separately sorted from peripheral blood.

This sample comprised CD4+ or CD8+ T cells sorted from blood, obtained in a trial of the OX40 agonist ivuxolimab. The receptor was derived from an adult with an advanced solid tumor such as melanoma, head and neck, liver or kidney cancer. The receptor chain draws on TRBV27 and TRBJ1-2; TRBD1 aligns with 7 central bases. The encoded CDR3 is CASNPTGNEGYTF. The DNA sequence follows: TGTGCCAGCAATCCGACAGGGAACGAGGGCTACACCTTC.